This passage covers 24 T cell receptor beta chains from one sample sequenced in a study of CD8+CD57+ T cells in acquired aplastic anemia. TCR beta VDJ and CDR3 profiling used genomic DNA as template. TCRdb itself ran the reads through MiXCR, one entry per CDR3 protein. Of some 210,000 distinct CDR3 sequences listed, under 65% are singletons. Source material: sorted CD4+, CD8+, or CD8+CD57+ T cells (not recorded which) from PBMCs. The receptors stem from a human donor in good health.

The chain links TRBV2 to TRBJ1-3, with 9 bases fitting TRBD1. The CDR3 has 12 amino acids. The V gene's germline CDR1 is SNHLY and CDR2 FYNNEI. The ends lost 8 bases at V and 4 bases at J; junction bases unmatched: 0. The CDR3 reads CASGTGGNTIYF. DNA of the CDR3: TGTGCCAGCGGGACAGGGGGAAACACCATATATTTT.

This clonotype was detected ten times or more. The chain couples TRBV30 to TRBJ1-2; TRBD1 is a possible D gene (5 bases). There are 13 residues in the CDR3. Germline lookup yields CDR1 GTSNPN and CDR2 SVGIG (reference sequence). Trimming removed 4 bases from V and 6 bases from J, with 15 bases in between. CDR3 amino acids: CAWNIGGEDGYTF. CDR3 sequence (DNA): TGTGCCTGGAACATCGGGGGGGAGGATGGCTACACCTTC.

The chain joins TRBV10-1 to TRBJ2-4; maybe TRBD2 (5 bases). V was clipped by 0 bases and J by 8 bases, with 8 bases between them. CDR3 length: 13 amino acids. The germline V gene has CDR1 WNHNN and CDR2 SYGVQD (reference sequence). Here the CDR3 DNA reads TGCGCCAGCAGTGAGTCGACGCGGGACATTCAGTACTTC. It encodes CASSESTRDIQYF.

This clonotype was picked up a small number of times. The chain carries TRBV19 and TRBJ2-5, with D unclear. CDR3 length: 14 residues. The V gene lost 3 bases and the J gene lost 5 bases, with 13 bases spanning the gap. Germline lookup yields CDR1 LNHDA and CDR2 SQIVND (reference sequence). In nucleotides, the CDR3 is TGTGCCAGTAGTATTAGCTGGCAAGGGGAGACCCAGTACTTC. Translating gives CASSISWQGETQYF.

V gene TRBV10-3 combines with J gene TRBJ1-5; D is undetermined. The V and J ends lost 6 bases and 2 bases respectively, with 14 bases between them. Germline CDR1 reads ENHRY; CDR2 reads SYGVKD. The CDR3 is 15 residues long. The CDR3 spells CAISPTTPGNQPQHF. CDR3 nucleotide sequence: TGTGCCATCAGCCCCACGACCCCGGGCAATCAGCCCCAGCATTTT.

The chain couples TRBV20-1 to TRBJ2-5; 8 bases fit TRBD2. Trimming at V came to 6 bases and at J to 2 bases, leaving 8 bases not matched to a gene. In germline, CDR1 is DFQATT, CDR2 SNEGSKA (reference sequence). The CDR3 is 14 residues long. The CDR3 sequence: CSAPWRGVQETQYF. CDR3 bases: TGCAGTGCCCCCTGGCGGGGGGTTCAAGAGACCCAGTACTTC.

The V call is TRBV7-9, the J call TRBJ1-4; D might be TRBD1 (6 bases). CDR1 is SEHNR and CDR2 is FQNEAQ in the germline V gene (reference sequence). The CDR3 runs 14 residues. With 6 bases removed from V and 5 bases from J, the gap between germline ends came to 13 bases. The CDR3 loop reads CASSTTGTNEKLFF. The CDR3 DNA follows: TGTGCCAGCAGTACTACCGGGACAAATGAAAAACTGTTTTTT. The full variable domain, its missing parts supplied by reference TRBV7-9 and TRBJ1-4, is DTGVSQNPRHKITKRGQNVTFRCDPISEHNRLYWYRQTLGQGPEFLTYFQNEAQLEKSRLLSDRFSAERPKGSFSTLEIQRTEQGDSAMYLCASSTTGTNEKLFFGSGTQLSVL.

This clonotype was found many times. The chain employs TRBV13 and TRBJ1-2; D call uncertain. CDR1 PRHDT and CDR2 FYEKMQ come from the germline V gene (reference sequence). The CDR3 has 15 residues. With 3 bases removed from V and 3 bases from J, the gap between germline ends came to 14 bases. CDR3 DNA sequence: TGTGCCAGCAGCTTGGGCACCCCGGTCGACTATGGCTACACCTTC. Residues: CASSLGTPVDYGYTF. The full variable domain, in which reference TRBV13 and TRBJ1-2 provide the parts outside the CDR3, is AAGVIQSPRHLIKEKRETATLKCYPIPRHDTVYWYQQGPGQDPQFLISFYEKMQSDKGSIPDRFSAQQFSDYHSELNMSSLELGDSALYFCASSLGTPVDYGYTFGSGTRLTVV.

Of note for this clonotype: Because the CDR3's place on the DNA is in doubt, the DNA is left out and the CDR3 is given as listed by TCRdb. This chain links TRBV7-8 with TRBJ1-2. The CDR3 adds up to 18 amino acids, both ends counted. From germline, CDR1 is SGHVS and CDR2 FQNEAQ. Here the CDR3 reads CASSIYLCSVLTHYGYTF.

This clonotype occurred once. The rearrangement uses TRBV7-8 and TRBJ1-1, with D unclear. The germline V and J ends were trimmed by 5 bases and 0 bases, with 13 bases remaining between them. The CDR3 consists of 15 residues. The germline CDR1 and CDR2 sequences are SGHVS and FQNEAQ. The CDR3 sequence: CASSPWTGMNTEAFF. CDR3 DNA sequence: TGTGCCAGCAGCCCGTGGACGGGGATGAACACTGAAGCTTTCTTT.

This chain connects TRBV7-8 to TRBJ2-1, with TRBD2 matching 8 bases. The CDR3 totals 15 residues. V lost 1 base to trimming and J lost 7 bases; unmatched junction nucleotides: 6. The germline V gene has CDR1 SGHVS and CDR2 FQNEAQ. The chain's CDR3 is CASSLDSGELNEQFF. The CDR3 bases are TGTGCCAGCAGCTTAGATAGCGGGGAGTTGAATGAGCAGTTCTTC.

The rearrangement links TRBV19 to TRBJ1-1, with D possibly being TRBD1 (6 bases). V lost 5 bases and J lost 6, with 25 bases in between. Looked up from germline, CDR1 is LNHDA and CDR2 is SQIVND (reference sequence). The CDR3 is 17 amino acids. The CDR3 protein is CASSSDRLAGDWAEAFF. CDR3 coding DNA: TGTGCCAGTAGTTCGGACAGACTAGCGGGGGACTGGGCTGAAGCTTTCTTT.

V usage is TRBV7-2 and J usage is TRBJ2-7, with 10 positions matching TRBD2. The germline V gene has CDR1 SGHTA and CDR2 FQGNSA. The V and J ends lost 5 bases and 5 bases, in that order; junction bases with no gene match: 3. CDR3 length: 13 residues. The CDR3 reads CASSPLAGDEQYF. The CDR3, as DNA: TGTGCCAGCAGCCCCCTAGCGGGAGACGAGCAGTACTTC.

The count of this clonotype is one. The chain uses TRBV11-3 and TRBJ2-5; 7 positions agree with TRBD1. Germline lookup yields CDR1 SGHNT and CDR2 YENEEA. This CDR3 region has 13 residues. Trimming cost V 2 bases and J 7 bases; bases outside gene matches: 4. The CDR3 region has the DNA TGTGCCAGCAGCTTATCGACAGGGTGGACCCAGTACTTC. It translates to CASSLSTGWTQYF.

The genes are TRBV7-3 and TRBJ2-5, with a weak D call TRBD2 (6 bases). This CDR3 region has 15 residues. With 2 bases removed from V and 5 bases from J, the gap between germline ends came to 15 bases. Per the germline V gene, CDR1 is SGHTA and CDR2 is FQGTGA. CDR3 in amino acids: CASSLSGDSYETQYF. The CDR3 DNA reads as TGTGCCAGCAGCTTATCCGGGGACTCCTACGAGACCCAGTACTTC.

This clonotype occurred once. The V gene is TRBV10-3, the J gene TRBJ1-2; 8 positions match TRBD1. The CDR3 has 14 residues. The germline V gene encodes CDR1 ENHRY and CDR2 SYGVKD. With 10 bases clipped from V and 3 bases from J, the junction kept 10 bases outside the gene matches. CDR3 sequence (DNA): TGTGCCACCACGGGACAGGAGTTTTACTATGGCTACACCTTC. Translated: CATTGQEFYYGYTF.

The chain links TRBV5-1 to TRBJ2-7, with 8 bases identical to TRBD1. This CDR3 is built from 15 residues. The germline gives CDR1 SGHRS, CDR2 YFSETQ. With V trimmed by 1 base and J by 6 bases, 9 bases remained unmatched. The CDR3: CASSLLVGQGGEQYF. CDR3 coding DNA: TGCGCCAGCAGCTTGTTGGTCGGACAGGGAGGCGAGCAGTACTTC. Based on the CDR3 plus reference TRBV5-1 and TRBJ2-7, the full variable domain is KAGVTQTPRYLIKTRGQQVTLSCSPISGHRSVSWYQQTPGQGLQFLFEYFSETQRNKGNFPGRFSGRQFSNSRSEMNVSTLELGDSALYLCASSLLVGQGGEQYFGPGTRLTVT.

V and J are TRBV5-1 and TRBJ1-1; TRBD1 aligns across 8 bases. CDR1 is SGHRS, CDR2 YFSETQ, per germline. V dropped 4 bases and J dropped 1; count of bases not matched to a gene: 9. The CDR3 covers 16 residues. CDR3 DNA sequence: TGCGCCAGCAGCACGGACAGGGAGATACCGAACACTGAAGCTTTCTTT. Amino acid sequence: CASSTDREIPNTEAFF.

The chain carries TRBV28 and TRBJ2-1; either TRBD1 or TRBD2 may supply D (5 bases each). V lost 3 bases, J lost 6 bases, and 15 bases lay in between. CDR3 length: 15 amino acids. Germline V gene data show CDR1 as MDHEN and CDR2 as SYDVKM. The DNA of the CDR3 is TGTGCCAGCAGTTTTTTAAGGCTGGGGACCAATGAGCAGTTCTTC. It encodes CASSFLRLGTNEQFF. The full variable domain, rest sourced from reference TRBV28 and TRBJ2-1, is DVKVTQSSRYLVKRTGEKVFLECVQDMDHENMFWYRQDPGLGLRLIYFSYDVKMKEKGDIPEGYSVSREKKERFSLILESASTNQTSMYLCASSFLRLGTNEQFFGPGTRLTVL.

The CDR3 region is CASSSNEGSVDNEKLFF. The CDR3 bases are TGTGCCAGCAGTTCAAATGAGGGGAGCGTTGATAATGAAAAACTGTTTTTT. The chain has TRBV7-6 and TRBJ1-4; D possibly corresponds to TRBD1 (5 bases). With 6 bases removed from V and 4 bases from J, the gap between germline ends came to 21 bases. The CDR3 is made up of 17 amino acids. CDR1 and CDR2 (germline): SGHVS, FNYEAQ.

A single count supports this clonotype. The chain recombines TRBV14 with TRBJ2-2; D uncertain. CDR1 is SGHDN, CDR2 FVKESK, per germline. The CDR3 spans 14 residues. V lost 0 bases and J 8 bases, leaving 10 bases between the germline ends. The CDR3 DNA reads as TGTGCCAGCAGCCAAGAAATAACACGAGGGGAGCTGTTTTTT. It is translated as CASSQEITRGELFF. Full variable domain (rest looked up from reference TRBV14 and TRBJ2-2): EAGVTQFPSHSVIEKGQTVTLRCDPISGHDNLYWYRRVMGKEIKFLLHFVKESKQDESGMPNNRFLAERTGGTYSTLKVQPAELEDSGVYFCASSQEITRGELFFGEGSRLTVL.

This clonotype was seen ten or more times. V is TRBV6-5 and J is TRBJ2-5; 7 bases map to TRBD1. The germline V gene encodes CDR1 MNHEY and CDR2 SVGAGI. V shed 3 bases, J shed 2 bases, and the junction held 9 bases outside the gene matches. The CDR3 is 16 residues long. CDR3 protein: CASSYPDLRGQETQYF. The DNA for the CDR3 is TGTGCCAGCAGTTATCCGGATCTCAGGGGGCAAGAGACCCAGTACTTC.

This clonotype was picked up a small number of times. V and J are TRBV2 and TRBJ1-5; perhaps TRBD1 as D (5 bases). CDR1 is SNHLY, CDR2 FYNNEI, per germline. The CDR3 consists of 15 residues. V was trimmed by 6 bases and J by 0 bases, leaving 12 bases between them. The CDR3 DNA sequence: TGTGCCAGCAGCAGGGACGGTAATAGCAATCAGCCCCAGCATTTT. Its protein is CASSRDGNSNQPQHF.

Here the CDR3 reads CSAKGIDRGDYEQYF. CDR3 nucleotides: TGCAGTGCTAAGGGAATAGACAGGGGGGACTACGAGCAGTACTTC. V is TRBV20-1 and J is TRBJ2-7; 9 positions match TRBD1. The CDR3 spans 15 residues. The trim removed 4 bases at V and 3 bases at J, leaving 10 bases unmatched. Germline loops: CDR1 DFQATT, CDR2 SNEGSKA (reference sequence).